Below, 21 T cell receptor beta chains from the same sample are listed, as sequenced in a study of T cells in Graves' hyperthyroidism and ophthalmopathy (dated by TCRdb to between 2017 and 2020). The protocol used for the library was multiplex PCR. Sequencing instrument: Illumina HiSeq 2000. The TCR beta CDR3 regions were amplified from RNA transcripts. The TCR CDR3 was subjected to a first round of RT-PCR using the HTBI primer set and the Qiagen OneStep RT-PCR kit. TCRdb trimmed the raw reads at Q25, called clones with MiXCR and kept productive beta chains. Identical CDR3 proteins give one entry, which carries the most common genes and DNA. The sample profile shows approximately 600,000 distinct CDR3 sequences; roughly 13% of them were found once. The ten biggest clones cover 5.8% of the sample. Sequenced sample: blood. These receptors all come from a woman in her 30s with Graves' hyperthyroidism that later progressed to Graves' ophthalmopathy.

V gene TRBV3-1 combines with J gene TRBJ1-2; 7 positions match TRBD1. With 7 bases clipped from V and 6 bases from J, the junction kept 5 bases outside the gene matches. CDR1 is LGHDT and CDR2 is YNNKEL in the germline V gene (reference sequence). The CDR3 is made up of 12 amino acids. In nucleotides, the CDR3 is TGTGCCAGCAACCGACAGGGAGATGGCTACACCTTC. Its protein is CASNRQGDGYTF.

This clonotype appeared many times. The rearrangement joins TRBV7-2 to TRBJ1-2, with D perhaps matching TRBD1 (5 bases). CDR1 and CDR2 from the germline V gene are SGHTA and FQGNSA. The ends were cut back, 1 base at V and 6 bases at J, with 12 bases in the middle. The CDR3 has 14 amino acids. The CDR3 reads CASSLVYRSDGYTF. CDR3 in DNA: TGTGCCAGCAGCTTAGTCTACAGGAGCGATGGCTACACCTTC.

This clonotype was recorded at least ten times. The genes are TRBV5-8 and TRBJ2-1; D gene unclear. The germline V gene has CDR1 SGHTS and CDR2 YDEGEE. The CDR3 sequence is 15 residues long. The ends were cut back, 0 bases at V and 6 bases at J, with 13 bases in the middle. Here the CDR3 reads CASSLDLGISNEQFF. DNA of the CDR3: TGTGCCAGCAGCTTGGATCTGGGAATCAGCAATGAGCAGTTCTTC.

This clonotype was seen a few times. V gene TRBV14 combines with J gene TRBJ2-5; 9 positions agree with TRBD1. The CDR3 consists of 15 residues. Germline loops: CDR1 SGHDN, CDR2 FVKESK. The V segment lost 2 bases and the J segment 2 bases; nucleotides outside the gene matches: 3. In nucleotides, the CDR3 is TGTGCCAGCAGCCAACTGACAGGGGGGCAAGAGACCCAGTACTTC. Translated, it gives CASSQLTGGQETQYF.

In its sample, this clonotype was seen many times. The CDR3: CASGDTREKSYEQYF. Here the CDR3 DNA reads TGTGCCTCCGGGGACACCCGGGAGAAAAGCTACGAGCAGTACTTC. The chain joins TRBV7-9 to TRBJ2-7; D may correspond to TRBD1 or TRBD2 (6 bases each). Germline V gives CDR1 SEHNR, CDR2 FQNEAQ (reference sequence). This CDR3 is 15 amino acids long. Trimming took 11 bases from V and 3 from J, leaving 23 bases between them.

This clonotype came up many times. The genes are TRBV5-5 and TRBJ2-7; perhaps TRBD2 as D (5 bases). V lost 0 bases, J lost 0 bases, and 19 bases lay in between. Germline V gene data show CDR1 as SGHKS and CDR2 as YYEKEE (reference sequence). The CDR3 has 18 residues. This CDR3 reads CASSLEPSRGISSYEQYF. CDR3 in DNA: TGTGCCAGCAGCTTGGAGCCAAGTCGGGGAATAAGCTCCTACGAGCAGTACTTC.

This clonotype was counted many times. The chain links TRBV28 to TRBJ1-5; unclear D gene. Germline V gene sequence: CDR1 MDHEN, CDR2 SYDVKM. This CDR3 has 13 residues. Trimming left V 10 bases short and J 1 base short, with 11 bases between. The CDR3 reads CATRRESNQPQHF. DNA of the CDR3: TGTGCCACTCGTCGCGAGAGCAATCAGCCCCAGCATTTT.

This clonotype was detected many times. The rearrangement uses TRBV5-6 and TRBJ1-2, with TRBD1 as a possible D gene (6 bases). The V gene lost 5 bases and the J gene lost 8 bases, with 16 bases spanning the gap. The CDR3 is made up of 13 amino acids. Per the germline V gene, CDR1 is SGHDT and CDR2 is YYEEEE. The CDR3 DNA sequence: TGTGCCAGCAGTTCGGTTTTGGACAGCGGCTACACCTTC. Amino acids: CASSSVLDSGYTF.

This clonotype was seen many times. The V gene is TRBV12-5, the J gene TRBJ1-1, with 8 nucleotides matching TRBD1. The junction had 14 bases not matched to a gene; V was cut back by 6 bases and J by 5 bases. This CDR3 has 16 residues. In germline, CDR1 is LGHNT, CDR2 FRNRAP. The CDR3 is CASGESGTGGWTEAFF. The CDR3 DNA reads TGTGCTAGTGGCGAATCCGGGACAGGAGGATGGACTGAAGCTTTCTTT.

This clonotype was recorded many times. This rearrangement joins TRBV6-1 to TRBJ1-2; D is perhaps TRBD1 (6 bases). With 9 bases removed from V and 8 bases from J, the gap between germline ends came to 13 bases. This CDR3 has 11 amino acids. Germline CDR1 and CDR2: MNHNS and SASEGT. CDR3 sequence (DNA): TGTGCCAGTGGAGGGGGAATGGGCTACACCTTC. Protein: CASGGGMGYTF.

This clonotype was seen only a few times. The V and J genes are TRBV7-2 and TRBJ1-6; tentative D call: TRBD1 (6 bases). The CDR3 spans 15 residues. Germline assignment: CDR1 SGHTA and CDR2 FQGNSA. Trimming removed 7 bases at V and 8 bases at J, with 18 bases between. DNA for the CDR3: TGTGCCAGCAACAAAGATGCGGGGGCGGATTCACCCCTCCACTTT. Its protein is CASNKDAGADSPLHF.

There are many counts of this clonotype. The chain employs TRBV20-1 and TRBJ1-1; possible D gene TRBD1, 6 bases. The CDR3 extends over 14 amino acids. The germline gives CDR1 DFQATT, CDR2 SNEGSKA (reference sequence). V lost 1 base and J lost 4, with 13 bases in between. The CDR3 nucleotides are TGCAGTGCTAGAGGCCCACAGGGAAGCACTGAAGCTTTCTTT. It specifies CSARGPQGSTEAFF.

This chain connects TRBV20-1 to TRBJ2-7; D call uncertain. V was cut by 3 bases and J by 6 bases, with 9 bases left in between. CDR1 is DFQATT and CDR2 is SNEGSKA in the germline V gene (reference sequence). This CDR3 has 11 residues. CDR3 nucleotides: TGCAGTGCTAGTCAGGTCCCCGAGCAGTACTTC. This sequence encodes CSASQVPEQYF.

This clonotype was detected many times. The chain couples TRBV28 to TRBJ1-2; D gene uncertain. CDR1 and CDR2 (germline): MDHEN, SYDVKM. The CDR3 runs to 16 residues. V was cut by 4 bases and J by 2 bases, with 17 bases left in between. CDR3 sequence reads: CASSSASETENYGYTF. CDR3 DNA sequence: TGTGCCAGCAGTTCAGCCTCCGAGACGGAAAACTATGGCTACACCTTC.

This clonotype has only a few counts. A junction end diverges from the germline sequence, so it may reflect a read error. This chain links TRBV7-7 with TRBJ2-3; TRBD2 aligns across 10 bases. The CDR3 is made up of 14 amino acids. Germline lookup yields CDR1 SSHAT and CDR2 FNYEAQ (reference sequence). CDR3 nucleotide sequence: TGTGCTAGCAGCTCTCGACTAGCGGGAGATACGCAGTATTTT. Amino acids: CASSSRLAGDTQYF. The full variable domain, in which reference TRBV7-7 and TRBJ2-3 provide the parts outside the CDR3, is GAGVSQSPRYKVTKRGQDVTLRCDPISSHATLYWYQQALGQGPEFLTYFNYEAQPDKSGLPSDRFSAERPEGSISTLTIQRTEQRDSAMYRCASSSRLAGDTQYFGPGTRLTVL.

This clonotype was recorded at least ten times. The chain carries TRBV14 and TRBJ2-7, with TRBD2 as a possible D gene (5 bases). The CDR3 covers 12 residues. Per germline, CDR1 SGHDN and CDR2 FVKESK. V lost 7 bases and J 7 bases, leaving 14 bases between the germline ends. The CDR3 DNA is TGTGCCAGCACCCACGGTACGGGGGAGCAGTACTTC. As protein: CASTHGTGEQYF.

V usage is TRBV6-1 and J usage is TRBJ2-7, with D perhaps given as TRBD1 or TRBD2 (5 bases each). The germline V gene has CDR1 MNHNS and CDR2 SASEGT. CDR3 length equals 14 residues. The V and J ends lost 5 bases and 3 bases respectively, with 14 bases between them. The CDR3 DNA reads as TGTGCCAGCAGTCAAGTGGGGGTAAACTACGAGCAGTACTTC. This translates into CASSQVGVNYEQYF.

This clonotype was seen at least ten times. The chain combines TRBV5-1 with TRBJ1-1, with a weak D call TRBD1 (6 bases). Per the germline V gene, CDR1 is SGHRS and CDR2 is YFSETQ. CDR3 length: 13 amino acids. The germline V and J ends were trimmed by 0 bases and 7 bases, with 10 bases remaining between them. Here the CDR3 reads CASSLDREDEAFF. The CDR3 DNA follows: TGCGCCAGCAGCTTGGACAGGGAAGATGAAGCTTTCTTT.

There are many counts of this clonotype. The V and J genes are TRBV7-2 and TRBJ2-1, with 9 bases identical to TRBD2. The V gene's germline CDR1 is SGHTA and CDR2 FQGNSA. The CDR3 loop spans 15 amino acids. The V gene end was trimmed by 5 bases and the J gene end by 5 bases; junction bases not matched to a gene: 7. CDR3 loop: CASSDGLAIDNEQFF. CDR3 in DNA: TGTGCCAGCAGCGATGGACTAGCGATAGACAATGAGCAGTTCTTC.

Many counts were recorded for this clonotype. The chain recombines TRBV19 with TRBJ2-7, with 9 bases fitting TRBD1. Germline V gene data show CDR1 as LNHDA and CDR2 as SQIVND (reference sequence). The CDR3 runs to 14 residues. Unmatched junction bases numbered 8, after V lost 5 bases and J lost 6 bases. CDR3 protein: CASSGGTGSLEQYF. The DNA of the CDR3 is TGTGCCAGTAGTGGGGGGACAGGGAGCCTCGAGCAGTACTTC.

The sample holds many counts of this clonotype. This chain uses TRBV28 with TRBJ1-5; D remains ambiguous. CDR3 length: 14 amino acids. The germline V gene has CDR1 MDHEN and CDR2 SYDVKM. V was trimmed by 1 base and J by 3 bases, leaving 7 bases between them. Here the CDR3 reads CASSLYQPNQPQHF. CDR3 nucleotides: TGTGCCAGCAGTTTATACCAGCCCAATCAGCCCCAGCATTTT.